The 14 T cell receptor beta chains listed next were all sequenced from one sample in a study of T cells after yellow fever vaccination. MiXCR was run by TCRdb on the 5' RACE reads, yielding one entry per CDR3 protein. The table lists about 320,000 distinct CDR3 sequences, roughly an eighth of them singletons. The starting material was CD4+ T cells sorted from PBMCs, obtained 15 days after the yellow fever booster vaccination. Receptors were obtained from a man aged 18 to 29 who received the YFV17D yellow fever vaccine.

V is TRBV18 and J is TRBJ1-1; TRBD1 agrees at 8 bases. The CDR3 is 15 residues long. V lost 0 bases to trimming and J lost 3 bases; unmatched junction nucleotides: 3. CDR1 and CDR2 (germline): KGHSH, LQKENI. The CDR3 DNA is TGTGCCAGCTCACCACCGAACAGGGGGGACACTGAAGCTTTCTTT. This translates into CASSPPNRGDTEAFF.

In its sample, this clonotype was seen many times. CDR3 sequence (DNA): TGTGCCAGCAGTCCGGGACTAGCGGGGGTAGGCGAGCAGTACGTC. This translates into CASSPGLAGVGEQYV. This chain joins TRBV6-2 or TRBV6-3 and TRBJ2-7; 14 nucleotides agree with TRBD2. Germline-derived CDR1 and CDR2 are MNHEY and SVGEGT. CDR3 length: 15 amino acids. J lost 6 bases, V lost 5 bases, and 6 bases had no gene match.

Only a few counts were recorded for this clonotype. The chain has TRBV3-2 and TRBJ2-7. TRBV3-2 is flagged as a pseudogene. The CDR3 sequence is 13 residues long. The CDR3 region is CARTPRDSYEQYV. The CDR3, as DNA: TGTGCCAGAACGCCGAGAGACTCCTACGAGCAGTACGTC.

CDR3 sequence (DNA): TGTGCCAGCAGCTTACACGGTGCGGGTTTAGCCAAAAACATTCAGTACTTC. Translating gives CASSLHGAGLAKNIQYF. This chain uses TRBV7-2 with TRBJ2-4; tentative D call: TRBD2 (5 bases). Trimming removed 2 bases from V and 0 bases from J, with 14 bases in between. This CDR3 is built from 17 residues. The germline CDR1 and CDR2 sequences are SGHTA and FQGNSA.

The genes are TRBV20-1 and TRBJ2-3; TRBD2 agrees at 8 bases. The CDR3 totals 17 residues. Germline CDR1 is DFQATT and CDR2 is SNEGSKA (reference sequence). V lost 5 bases to trimming and J lost 3 bases; unmatched junction nucleotides: 16. The CDR3 DNA reads TGCAGTGCTCAGCCCCCGGGGCGGGGGGTGGGGACAGATACGCAGTATTTT. Protein: CSAQPPGRGVGTDTQYF.

The V gene is TRBV13, the J gene TRBJ1-3, with D unclear. The CDR3 consists of 13 residues. Germline V gives CDR1 PRHDT, CDR2 FYEKMQ (reference sequence). With 4 bases removed from V and 4 bases from J, the gap between germline ends came to 8 bases. The CDR3 here is CASSSPLGNTIYF. The CDR3 DNA follows: TGTGCCAGCAGCTCACCACTGGGAAACACCATATATTTT.

This sequence joins TRBV11-2 and TRBJ2-7; 9 nucleotides match TRBD1. Germline loops: CDR1 SGHAT, CDR2 FQNNGV. The CDR3 contains 13 residues. J gave up 6 bases and V 4 bases, and 4 bases lay outside the gene matches. CDR3 nucleotides: TGTGCCAGCAGCTCGGGACAGGGTAGCGAGCAGTACGTC. It encodes CASSSGQGSEQYV.

The chain uses TRBV5-4 and TRBJ1-1; D gene ambiguous. The CDR3 sequence is 12 residues long. Germline V gene data show CDR1 as SGHNT and CDR2 as YYREEE (reference sequence). The V and J ends lost 3 bases and 8 bases respectively, with 11 bases between them. The CDR3 protein is CASSSANKEAFF. CDR3 DNA: TGTGCCAGCAGCTCGGCGAACAAAGAAGCTTTCTTT.

This chain joins TRBV29-1 and TRBJ2-3, with 7 bases lining up with TRBD1. From germline, CDR1 is SQVTM and CDR2 ANQGSEA. V lost 4 bases to trimming and J lost 5 bases; unmatched junction nucleotides: 3. The CDR3 runs 12 residues. The CDR3: CSVGQGKDTQYF. The CDR3 coding sequence is TGCAGCGTTGGACAGGGAAAAGATACGCAGTATTTT.

The chain links TRBV18 to TRBJ2-1, with D perhaps being TRBD1 or TRBD2 (6 bases each). V was cut by 4 bases and J by 12 bases, with 25 bases left in between. The CDR3 runs to 16 residues. Germline CDR1 is KGHSH and CDR2 is LQKENI. The CDR3 reads CASSLTTGAINEGQFF. CDR3 bases: TGTGCCAGCTCACTCACTACGGGGGCTATCAATGAAGGGCAGTTCTTC.

This clonotype was detected only a few times. The chain couples TRBV20-1 to TRBJ1-2; tentative D call: TRBD1 (5 bases). The V gene's germline CDR1 is DFQATT and CDR2 SNEGSKA (reference sequence). The V gene lost 6 bases and the J gene lost 4 bases, with 15 bases spanning the gap. The CDR3 is made up of 13 amino acids. The CDR3 reads CSASQGGFYGYTF. Written as DNA, the CDR3 is TGCAGTGCAAGTCAGGGAGGGTTCTATGGCTACACCTTC.

The chain recombines TRBV5-5 with TRBJ2-3; tentative D call: TRBD2 (6 bases). Trimming removed 4 bases from V and 6 bases from J, with 12 bases in between. Germline values: CDR1 SGHKS, CDR2 YYEKEE (reference sequence). This CDR3 is 13 amino acids long. In DNA, the CDR3 is TGTGCCAGCAGCGCTCACCTAGCGGATACGCAGTATTTT. Its protein is CASSAHLADTQYF.

The V gene is TRBV28, the J gene TRBJ1-5; D not certain. Deletions cut 3 bases from V and 0 bases from J, with 15 bases between. The CDR3 extends over 17 amino acids. Germline assignment: CDR1 MDHEN and CDR2 SYDVKM. The CDR3 DNA reads as TGTGCCAGCAGTTTTTCACTTAGGGCAGATAGCAATCAGCCCCAGCATTTT. Its translation: CASSFSLRADSNQPQHF.

The chain joins TRBV5-6 to TRBJ2-2; D possibly matches TRBD1 or TRBD2 (6 bases each). The CDR3 is made up of 15 amino acids. The germline CDR1 and CDR2 sequences are SGHDT and YYEEEE. Trimming took off 4 bases at V and 3 bases at J, with 13 bases between the two ends. The CDR3: CASSPEGGYTGELFF. The CDR3 nucleotides are TGTGCCAGCAGCCCTGAAGGGGGGTACACCGGGGAGCTGTTTTTT.